This T cell receptor beta chain was sequenced for a study of T cells in Graves' hyperthyroidism and ophthalmopathy. V lost 1 base, J lost 2 bases, and 6 bases lay in between. The germline gives CDR1 DFQATT, CDR2 SNEGSKA (reference sequence). The length of the CDR3 is 13 residues. This clonotype was seen many times. The antigen remains unidentified. Template material for amplifying TCR beta CDR3 regions consisted of RNA transcripts. HTBI primers were used for first-round RT-PCR of the TCR CDR3. TCRdb passed the multiplex PCR reads through MiXCR, listing each CDR3 protein once. The sample carries approximately 400,000 distinct CDR3 sequences, approximately 13% recorded once. Stable Graves' hyperthyroidism denoted no ophthalmopathy progression over 18 months. Thyroid ultrasound, orbital computed tomography, clinical symptoms, and serum thyroxine and TRAb underpinned diagnoses. Study results and caveats: Within blood appeared most thyroid clonotypes that had expanded above 0.001.

The TCR was taken from a woman aged 55-69 years with Graves' hyperthyroidism. Sequencing was done on a sample of blood. The chain is built from TRBV20-1 and TRBJ2-1; D unresolved. Here the CDR3 reads CSARVRTYNEQFF. The CDR3 region has the DNA TGCAGTGCTAGAGTCCGAACCTACAATGAGCAGTTCTTC.